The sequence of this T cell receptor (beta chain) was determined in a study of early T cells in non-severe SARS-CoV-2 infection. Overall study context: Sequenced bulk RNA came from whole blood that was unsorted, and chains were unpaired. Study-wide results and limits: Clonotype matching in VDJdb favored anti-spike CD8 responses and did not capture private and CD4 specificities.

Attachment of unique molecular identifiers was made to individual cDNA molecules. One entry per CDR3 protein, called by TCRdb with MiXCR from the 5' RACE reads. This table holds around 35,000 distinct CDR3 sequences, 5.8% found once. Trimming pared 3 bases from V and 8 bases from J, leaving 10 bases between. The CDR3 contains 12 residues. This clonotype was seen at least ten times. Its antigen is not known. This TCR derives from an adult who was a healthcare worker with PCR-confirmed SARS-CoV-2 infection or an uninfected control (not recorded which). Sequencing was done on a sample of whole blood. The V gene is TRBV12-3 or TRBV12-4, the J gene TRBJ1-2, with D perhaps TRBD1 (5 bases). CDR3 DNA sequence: TGTGCCAGCAGTTTCGCAGGGCTGGGCTACACCTTC. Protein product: CASSFAGLGYTF.